The 5 T cell receptor beta chains below come from one sample, sequenced in a study of shared clonotypes between healthy human individuals. Assay: immunoSEQ multiplex PCR; the TCRdb copy retains only in-frame clones and omits some. Among roughly 2.2 million clones listed, over 85% were seen once. The sequenced sample consisted of naive CD4+ T cells from PBMCs. Subset indicated: CD45RA+ positively selected. The receptors were sampled from a man aged 18 to 29 in good health. Some clones in this sample may be carry-over from other donors' samples.

This sequence joins TRBV18 and TRBJ2-3; 10 bases match TRBD2. The CDR3 spans 18 residues. The ends lost 6 bases at V and 2 bases at J; junction bases unmatched: 14. Germline V gene data show CDR1 as KGHSH and CDR2 as LQKENI. The CDR3, as DNA: TGTGCCAGCTCGCCGCTCTCCACTAGCGGGAAATACACAGATACGCAGTATTTT. This sequence encodes CASSPLSTSGKYTDTQYF. The full variable domain, rest sourced from reference TRBV18 and TRBJ2-3, is NAGVMQNPRHLVRRRGQEARLRCSPMKGHSHVYWYRQLPEEGLKFMVYLQKENIIDESGMPKERFSAEFPKEGPSILRIQQVVRGDSAAYFCASSPLSTSGKYTDTQYFGPGTRLTVL.

The chain carries TRBV10-1 and TRBJ1-4, with TRBD1 matching 8 bases. The germline V gene has CDR1 WNHNN and CDR2 SYGVQD (reference sequence). The CDR3 totals 14 residues. Unmatched junction bases numbered 6, after V lost 2 bases and J lost 10 bases. CDR3 amino acids: CASSEQGAQGKLFF. Written as DNA, the CDR3 is TGCGCCAGCAGTGAGCAGGGGGCGCAAGGAAAACTGTTTTTT.

The rearrangement links TRBV19 to TRBJ2-1, with unresolved D. Trimming took off 5 bases at V and 4 bases at J, with 9 bases between the two ends. This CDR3 has 13 residues. Germline CDR1 and CDR2: LNHDA and SQIVND (reference sequence). The CDR3 DNA follows: TGTGCCAGTAGTCTCGAAACTTACAATGAGCAGTTCTTC. It translates to CASSLETYNEQFF.

This clone was seen just once. The rearrangement joins TRBV27 to TRBJ1-4; TRBD1 matches at 9 bases. This CDR3 has 17 residues. Germline V gene data show CDR1 as MNHEY and CDR2 as SMNVEV (reference sequence). The V and J ends lost 5 bases and 10 bases, in that order; junction bases with no gene match: 17. The CDR3, as DNA: TGTGCCAGCAGTCTTAAAGAACCGGGACAGGGTCATGGAAAACTGTTTTTT. Translation: CASSLKEPGQGHGKLFF.

This sequence joins TRBV7-2 and TRBJ2-5; no firm D call. Germline loops: CDR1 SGHTA, CDR2 FQGNSA. The CDR3 extends over 15 amino acids. V lost 5 bases to trimming and J lost 2 bases, with 15 bases between them. The CDR3 spells CASSLVRSVQETQYF. Here the CDR3 DNA reads TGTGCCAGCAGCCTCGTTAGGTCAGTACAAGAGACCCAGTACTTC.